This T cell receptor (beta chain) appears in the sequencing data of a study of human T cells and chemical hapten exposure. About the study: Patch tests applied 0.01% DPC to the upper back and were scored after 6 days.

Time point: pre-sensitization, week 0. Stated treatment: therapeutic diphenylcyclopropenone sensitization with weekly scalp DPC. The authors' total RNA extraction used unfractionated whole blood. The CDR3 extends over 15 amino acids. Germline assignment: CDR1 SGHRS and CDR2 YFSETQ. V shed 1 base and J shed 4 bases, with 12 bases lying between them. A word on this clonotype: Antigen unknown.

General study findings and limits: A positive correlation with patch test score was shown by PT1 expanded TCR counts. DPC sensitization produced no change in TCRs with frequency above 1 in 1000.

TCRdb processed the RACE reads anew with MiXCR; each CDR3 protein has one entry. The repertoire holds 35,000 to 50,000 distinct CDR3 sequences, about 10% seen once, with about 6% in the top ten. This sequence was found in a man younger than 40 with alopecia areata. Some clones in this sample may be carry-over from other donors' samples. The material was whole blood, obtained in connection with sensitization to the hapten diphenylcyclopropenone (DPC). The V call is TRBV5-1, the J call TRBJ2-1, with D unresolved. CDR3 bases: TGCGCCAGCAGCTTGTCCTTGCAATCTTACAATGAGCAGTTCTTC. Protein: CASSLSLQSYNEQFF. The complete variable domain, with remaining parts taken from reference TRBV5-1 and TRBJ2-1, reads KAGVTQTPRYLIKTRGQQVTLSCSPISGHRSVSWYQQTPGQGLQFLFEYFSETQRNKGNFPGRFSGRQFSNSRSEMNVSTLELGDSALYLCASSLSLQSYNEQFFGPGTRLTVL.